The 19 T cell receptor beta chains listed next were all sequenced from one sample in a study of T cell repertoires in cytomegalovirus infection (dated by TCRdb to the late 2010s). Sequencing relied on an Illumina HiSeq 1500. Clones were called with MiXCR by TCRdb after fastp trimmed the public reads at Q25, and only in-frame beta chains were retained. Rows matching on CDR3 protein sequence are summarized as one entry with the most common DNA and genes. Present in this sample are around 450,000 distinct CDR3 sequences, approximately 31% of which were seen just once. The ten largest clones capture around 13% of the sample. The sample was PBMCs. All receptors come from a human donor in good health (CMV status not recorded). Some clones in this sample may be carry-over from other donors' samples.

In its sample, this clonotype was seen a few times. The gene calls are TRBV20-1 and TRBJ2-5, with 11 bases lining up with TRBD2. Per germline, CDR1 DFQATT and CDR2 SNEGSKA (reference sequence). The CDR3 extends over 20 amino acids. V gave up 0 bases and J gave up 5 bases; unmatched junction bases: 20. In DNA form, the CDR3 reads TGCAGTGCTAGAGATTACCTGGGTAGCGGGGGGGCCGGTATGAGGGAGACCCAGTACTTC. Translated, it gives CSARDYLGSGGAGMRETQYF.

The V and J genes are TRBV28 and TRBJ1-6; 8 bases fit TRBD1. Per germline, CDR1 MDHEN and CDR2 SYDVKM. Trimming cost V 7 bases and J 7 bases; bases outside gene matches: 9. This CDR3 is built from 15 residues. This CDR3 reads CASNKLTGENSPLHF. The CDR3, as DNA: TGTGCCAGCAACAAACTGACAGGGGAAAATTCACCCCTCCACTTT.

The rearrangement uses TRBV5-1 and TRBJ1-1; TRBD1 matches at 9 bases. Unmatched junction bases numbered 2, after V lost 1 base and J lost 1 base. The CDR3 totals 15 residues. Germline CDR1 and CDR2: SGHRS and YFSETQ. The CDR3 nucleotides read TGCGCCAGCAGCTTGAGGACAGGGGCGAACACTGAAGCTTTCTTT. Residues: CASSLRTGANTEAFF.

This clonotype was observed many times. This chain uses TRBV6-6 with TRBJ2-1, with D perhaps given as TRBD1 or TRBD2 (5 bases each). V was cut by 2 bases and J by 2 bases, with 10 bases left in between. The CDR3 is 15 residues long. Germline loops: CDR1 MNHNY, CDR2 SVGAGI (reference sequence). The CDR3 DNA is TGTGCCAGCAGTTACAGGGACCCAACCTACAATGAGCAGTTCTTC. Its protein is CASSYRDPTYNEQFF.

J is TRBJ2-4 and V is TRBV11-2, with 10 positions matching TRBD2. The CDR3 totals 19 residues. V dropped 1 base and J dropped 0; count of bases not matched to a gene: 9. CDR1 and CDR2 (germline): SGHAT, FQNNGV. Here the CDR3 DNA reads TGTGCCAGCAGCTTAGGGCACCTAGCGGGGGACCTAGCCAAAAACATTCAGTACTTC. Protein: CASSLGHLAGDLAKNIQYF.

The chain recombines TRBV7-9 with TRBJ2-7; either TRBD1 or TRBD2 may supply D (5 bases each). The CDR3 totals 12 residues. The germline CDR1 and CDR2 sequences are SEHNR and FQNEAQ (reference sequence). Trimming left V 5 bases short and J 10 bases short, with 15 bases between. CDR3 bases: TGTGCCAGCAGCCCCGAGCGAGGGGTCCAGTACTTC. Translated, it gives CASSPERGVQYF.

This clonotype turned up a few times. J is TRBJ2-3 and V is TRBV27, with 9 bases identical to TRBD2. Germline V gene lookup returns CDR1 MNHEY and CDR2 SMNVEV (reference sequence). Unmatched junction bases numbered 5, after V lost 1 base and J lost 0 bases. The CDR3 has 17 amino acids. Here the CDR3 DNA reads TGTGCCAGCAGTTTATGGGCTAGCGGGGCTAGCACAGATACGCAGTATTTT. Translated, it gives CASSLWASGASTDTQYF.

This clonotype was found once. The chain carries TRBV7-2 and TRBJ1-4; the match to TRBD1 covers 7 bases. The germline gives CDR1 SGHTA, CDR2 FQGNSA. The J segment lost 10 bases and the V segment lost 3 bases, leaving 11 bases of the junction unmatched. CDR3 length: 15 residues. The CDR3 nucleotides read TGTGCCAGCAGCTTGGGGGACAGTACTTTAGGAAAACTGTTTTTT. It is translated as CASSLGDSTLGKLFF.

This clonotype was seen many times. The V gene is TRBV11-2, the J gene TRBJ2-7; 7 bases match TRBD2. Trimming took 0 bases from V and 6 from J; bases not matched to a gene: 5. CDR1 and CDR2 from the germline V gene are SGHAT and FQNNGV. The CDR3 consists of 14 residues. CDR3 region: CASSLDRTRGEQYF. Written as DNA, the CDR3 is TGTGCCAGCAGCTTAGATCGGACTAGAGGCGAGCAGTACTTC.

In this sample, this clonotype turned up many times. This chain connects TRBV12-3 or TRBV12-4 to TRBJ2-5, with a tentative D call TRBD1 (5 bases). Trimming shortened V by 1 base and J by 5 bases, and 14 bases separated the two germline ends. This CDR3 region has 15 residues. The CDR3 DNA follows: TGTGCCAGCAGTTTAGTCGTAGGGGCCGGGGAGACCCAGTACTTC. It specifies CASSLVVGAGETQYF.

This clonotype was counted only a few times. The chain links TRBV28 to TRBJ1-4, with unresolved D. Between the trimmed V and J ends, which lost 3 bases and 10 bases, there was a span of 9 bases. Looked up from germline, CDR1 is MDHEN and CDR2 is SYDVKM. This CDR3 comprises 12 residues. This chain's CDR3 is CASSLSWGKLFF. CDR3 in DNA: TGTGCCAGCAGTTTGAGTTGGGGAAAACTGTTTTTT.

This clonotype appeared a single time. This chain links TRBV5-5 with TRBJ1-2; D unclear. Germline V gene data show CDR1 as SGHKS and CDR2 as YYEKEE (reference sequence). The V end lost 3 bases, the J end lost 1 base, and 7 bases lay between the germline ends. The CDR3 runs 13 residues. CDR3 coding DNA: TGTGCCAGCAGCTGGCAGATTAACTATGGCTACACCTTC. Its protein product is CASSWQINYGYTF.

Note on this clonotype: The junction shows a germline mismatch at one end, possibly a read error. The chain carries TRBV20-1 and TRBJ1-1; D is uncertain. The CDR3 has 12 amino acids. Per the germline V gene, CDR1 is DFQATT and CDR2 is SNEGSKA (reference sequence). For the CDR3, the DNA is TGCAGTGCTAGTTTCCGGGCCACTGAAGCTCTCTTT. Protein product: CSASFRATEALF.

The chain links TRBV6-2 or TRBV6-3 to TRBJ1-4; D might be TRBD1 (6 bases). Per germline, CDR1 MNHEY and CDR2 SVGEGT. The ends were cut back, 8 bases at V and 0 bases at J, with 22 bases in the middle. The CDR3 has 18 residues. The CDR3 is CASSPTRTEPATNEKLFF. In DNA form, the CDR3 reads TGTGCCAGCTCTCCGACTCGGACAGAGCCTGCAACTAATGAAAAACTGTTTTTT.

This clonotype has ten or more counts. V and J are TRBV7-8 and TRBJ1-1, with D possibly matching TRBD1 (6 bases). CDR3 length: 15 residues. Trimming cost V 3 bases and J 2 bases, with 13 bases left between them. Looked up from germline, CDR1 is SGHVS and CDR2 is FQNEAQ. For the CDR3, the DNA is TGTGCCAGCAGCTTCCAGGAGGGGGGAAACACTGAAGCTTTCTTT. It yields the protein CASSFQEGGNTEAFF.

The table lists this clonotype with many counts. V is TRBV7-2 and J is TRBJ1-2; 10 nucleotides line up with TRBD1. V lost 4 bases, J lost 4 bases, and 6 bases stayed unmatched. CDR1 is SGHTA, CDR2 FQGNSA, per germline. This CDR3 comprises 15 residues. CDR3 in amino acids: CASSSSWTGGYGYTF. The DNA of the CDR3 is TGTGCCAGCAGCTCATCCTGGACAGGGGGCTATGGCTACACCTTC.

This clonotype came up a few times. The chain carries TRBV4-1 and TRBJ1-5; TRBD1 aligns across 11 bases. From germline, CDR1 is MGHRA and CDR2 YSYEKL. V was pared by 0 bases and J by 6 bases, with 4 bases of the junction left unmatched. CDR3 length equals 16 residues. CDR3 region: CASSQDRTGGIQPQHF. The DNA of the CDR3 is TGCGCCAGCAGCCAAGACAGGACAGGGGGCATTCAGCCCCAGCATTTT.

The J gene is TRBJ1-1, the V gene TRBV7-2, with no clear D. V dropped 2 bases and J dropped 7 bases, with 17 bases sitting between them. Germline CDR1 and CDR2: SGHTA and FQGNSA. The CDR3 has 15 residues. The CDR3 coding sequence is TGTGCCAGCAGCTTACGGATCCGGGCGGGTGGTGAAGCTTTCTTT. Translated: CASSLRIRAGGEAFF.

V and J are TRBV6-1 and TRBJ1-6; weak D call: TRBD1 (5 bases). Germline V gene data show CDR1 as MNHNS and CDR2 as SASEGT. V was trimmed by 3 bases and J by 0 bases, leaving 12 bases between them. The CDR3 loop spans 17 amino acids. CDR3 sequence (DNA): TGTGCCAGCAGTGAGGCGCCAGGGAGCTCCTATAATTCACCCCTCCACTTT. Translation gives CASSEAPGSSYNSPLHF.